What follows is one T cell receptor (beta chain) and its context. Its antigen is not yet known. Per-base qualities were not stored, and no clone one base away is much larger. This entry comes from a study of a mutant IDH1 vaccine in newly diagnosed glioma (dated by TCRdb to about 2021). Some background on the complete study: Of the roughly 33 treated patients, 62.5% were male and around 38% were female, and a mean age of roughly 40 years was recorded. Peripheral blood was collected at six visits: V03 (baseline), V05, V07, V10, V12 and V13. Prior to enrollment, patients had been given standard therapy consisting of radiotherapy alone, temozolomide alone, or radiochemotherapy with temozolomide, with the combination given to most patients. Longitudinal TCRB deep sequencing was done for some 25 treated patients, wherever samples were available for exploratory analyses.

Taken with the paper, the label for time point translates to: baseline, week 1 (first vaccination visit). The treatment or condition label corresponds to: pre-vaccination baseline after standard-of-care therapy. The donors had newly diagnosed IDH1-mutant astrocytomas of WHO grade 3 or 4 that showed loss of nuclear ATRX. The samples were drawn from NOA16, a multicentre, single-arm, open-label phase I trial in Germany that tested a mutant IDH1 peptide vaccine in humans for the first time. Blood drawn at visit V03 was used as the baseline sample for immunogenicity testing. Genomic DNA for TCRB sequencing was extracted from EDTA blood using the DNeasy Blood and Tissue Kit. Unmatched junction bases come to 6, with V trimmed by 3 bases and J by 0 bases. CDR1 and CDR2, looked up from the germline V gene, are SQVTM and ANQGSEA. The CDR3 numbers 17 residues from cysteine through phenylalanine. The read is trimmed to its CDR3 DNA, 51 bases read in frame from base 1.

General conclusions and limits of the study: Immune responses induced by the vaccine were seen in roughly 95% of patients across multiple MHC alleles. The authors noted that analyses of patient blood samples could not be reproduced because of sample limitations. Pseudoprogression appeared unrelated to alterations in the top peripheral T cell clonotypes detected by TCRB sequencing. Availability determined which PBMC samples were chosen for TCRB deep sequencing.

The protocol used for the library was the immunoSEQ multiplex PCR assay. Rearranged TCR beta chain sequences were amplified with the hsTCRB Kit following the manufacturer's protocol. TCRB libraries were sequenced on an Illumina MiSeq. From the authors' description of their analysis: The proprietary platform of the kit vendor was used for demultiplexing, trimming and gene mapping. TCRdb holds this immuneACCESS table with in-frame rearrangements only. Some clones are missing; in checked studies, unresolved V genes explain under half, and the rest has no known cause. D and trimming were read from the DNA, whereas the V and J calls and clone size are those reported in that table. This sample is represented by roughly 70,000 clones; just over 85% of them were singletons. The ten largest make up about 3% of the sample.

The TCR sequence derives from a man aged 25 to 40 with glioma. Sequencing used PBMCs, obtained from a glioma patient treated with radiotherapy, temozolomide or both. This receptor chain uses TRBV29-1 and TRBJ2-1, with 12 junctional bases fitting TRBD2. CDR3 loop: CSVDLLAGGLSYNEQFF. The DNA reads TGCAGCGTTGATTTACTAGCGGGGGGCCTCTCCTACAATGAGCAGTTCTTC.